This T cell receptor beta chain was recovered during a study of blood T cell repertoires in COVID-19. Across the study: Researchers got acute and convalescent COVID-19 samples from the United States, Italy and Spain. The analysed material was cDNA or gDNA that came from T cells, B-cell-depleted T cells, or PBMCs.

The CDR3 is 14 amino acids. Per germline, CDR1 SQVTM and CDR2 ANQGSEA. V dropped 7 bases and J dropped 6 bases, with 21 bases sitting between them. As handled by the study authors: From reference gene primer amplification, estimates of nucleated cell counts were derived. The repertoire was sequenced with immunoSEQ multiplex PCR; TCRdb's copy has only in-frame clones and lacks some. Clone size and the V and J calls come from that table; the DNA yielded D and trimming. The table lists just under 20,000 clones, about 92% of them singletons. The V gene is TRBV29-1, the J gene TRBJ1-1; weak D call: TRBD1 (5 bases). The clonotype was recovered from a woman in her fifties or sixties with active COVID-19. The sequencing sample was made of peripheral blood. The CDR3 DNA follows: TGCAGCGCCCGTTTGATAGGGGATTCTCCTGAAGCTTTCTTT. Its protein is CSARLIGDSPEAFF.